These 25 T cell receptor beta chains were sequenced from one sample in a study of T cell responses to AZD1222 COVID-19 vaccine. TCRdb's table, derived via immunoSEQ multiplex PCR, lists solely in-frame clones and lacks some. This sample has roughly 90,000 clones, with around 89% found just once. Specimen: peripheral blood, collected 28 days after the second AZD1222 dose. The receptors here all came from an adult who received the AZD1222 COVID-19 vaccine.

The rearrangement uses TRBV2 and TRBJ2-7; D uncertain. This CDR3 has 13 amino acids. Trimming stripped 4 bases from V and 7 bases from J, with 14 bases between. CDR1 is SNHLY and CDR2 is FYNNEI in the germline V gene. As DNA, the CDR3 is TGTGCCAGCAGTGCCTTGATAGCTGGAGAGCAGTACTTC. It translates to CASSALIAGEQYF.

The rearrangement joins TRBV5-1 to TRBJ2-3; D not resolved. Germline V gene lookup returns CDR1 SGHRS and CDR2 YFSETQ. The CDR3 spans 17 residues. V was cut by 0 bases and J by 0 bases, with 14 bases left in between. In nucleotides, the CDR3 is TGCGCCAGCAGCTTGGCCACAGCCACCCTCAGCACAGATACGCAGTATTTT. This gives the protein CASSLATATLSTDTQYF.

This clone was seen a single time. This chain connects TRBV12-3 or TRBV12-4 to TRBJ1-6; tentative D call: TRBD1 (5 bases). Trimming left V 6 bases short and J 10 bases short, with 13 bases between. CDR3 length equals 13 residues. CDR3 coding DNA: TGTGCCAGCAGCAGGTGGCGGGACTCACCCCTCCACTTT. It yields the protein CASSRWRDSPLHF.

The chain employs TRBV6-1 and TRBJ1-3; 8 bases agree with TRBD1. After removal of 4 bases from V and 0 bases from J, the junction contained 5 bases not matched to a gene. Germline V gives CDR1 MNHNS, CDR2 SASEGT. There are 16 residues in the CDR3. CDR3 sequence reads: CASSAQDRGSGNTIYF. CDR3 DNA: TGTGCCAGCAGTGCCCAAGACAGGGGCTCTGGAAACACCATATATTTT.

The chain has TRBV10-3 and TRBJ1-3; perhaps TRBD1 as D (5 bases). V was cut by 3 bases and J by 4 bases, with 7 bases left in between. The germline V gene encodes CDR1 ENHRY and CDR2 SYGVKD. The CDR3 length is 13 residues. CDR3 region: CAISDNRGNTIYF. The CDR3, as DNA: TGTGCCATCAGTGACAACAGGGGAAACACCATATATTTT.

In this sample, this clone turned up a few times. The genes are TRBV4-3 and TRBJ2-5; the D gene is possibly TRBD1 (6 bases). The germline gives CDR1 LGHNA, CDR2 YSLEER. The CDR3 covers 14 residues. V lost 0 bases, J lost 5 bases, and 10 bases lay in between. CDR3 DNA sequence: TGCGCCAGCAGCCAAGAGTGGGGGCAGGAGACCCAGTACTTC. This translates into CASSQEWGQETQYF.

The CDR3 region is CASSPGTGGDTIYF. The CDR3 coding sequence is TGCGCCAGCAGCCCCGGGACAGGGGGGGACACCATATATTTT. The V call is TRBV5-1, the J call TRBJ1-3, with 11 positions matching TRBD1. The germline V gene encodes CDR1 SGHRS and CDR2 YFSETQ. With 4 bases clipped from V and 8 bases from J, the junction kept 5 bases outside the gene matches. The CDR3 is made up of 14 amino acids.

The chain recombines TRBV7-3 with TRBJ2-1, with TRBD1 matching 10 bases. This CDR3 is 16 amino acids long. Trimming removed 5 bases from V and 1 base from J; junction bases left unmatched: 5. Germline V gene sequence: CDR1 SGHTA, CDR2 FQGTGA. The CDR3 nucleotides read TGTGCCAGCAGCCCAGGGACAGGGGAGTCCTACAATGAGCAGTTCTTC. Protein sequence: CASSPGTGESYNEQFF.

This clone was counted a single time. The chain links TRBV3-1 (or the pseudogene TRBV3-2) to TRBJ2-5; D is undetermined. V lost 0 bases to trimming and J lost 4 bases, with 12 bases between them. This CDR3 contains 15 residues. In germline, CDR1 is LGHDT, CDR2 YNNKEL (reference sequence). As DNA, the CDR3 is TGTGCCAGCAGCCAAGATCCGCACTACGGAGAGACCCAGTACTTC. Translating it yields CASSQDPHYGETQYF.

V and J are TRBV9 and TRBJ1-6, with 7 bases lining up with TRBD1. V gave up 4 bases and J gave up 9 bases; unmatched junction bases: 10. Germline V gives CDR1 SGDLS, CDR2 YYNGEE. This CDR3 spans 15 amino acids. CDR3 bases: TGTGCCAGCAGCCGACAAGACAGGGAGAGTTCACCCCTCCACTTT. Protein product: CASSRQDRESSPLHF.

Only one count was recorded for this clone. This rearrangement joins TRBV11-2 to TRBJ1-1, with D possibly TRBD1 on 5 matching bases. This CDR3 region has 12 residues. V lost 5 bases to trimming and J lost 11 bases, with 15 bases between them. Per the germline V gene, CDR1 is SGHAT and CDR2 is FQNNGV. Here the CDR3 reads CASSPLTATAFF. CDR3 in DNA: TGTGCCAGCAGCCCTCTGACAGCAACGGCTTTCTTT. The complete variable domain, with remaining parts taken from reference TRBV11-2 and TRBJ1-1, reads EAGVAQSPRYKIIEKRQSVAFWCNPISGHATLYWYQQILGQGPKLLIQFQNNGVVDDSQLPKDRFSAERLKGVDSTLKIQPAKLEDSAVYLCASSPLTATAFFGQGTRLTVV.

The chain uses TRBV20-1 and TRBJ1-2; D ambiguous. With 3 bases removed from V and 3 bases from J, the gap between germline ends came to 2 bases. This CDR3 comprises 10 residues. CDR1 and CDR2 (germline): DFQATT, SNEGSKA (reference sequence). DNA for the CDR3: TGCAGTGCTAGGGACTATGGCTACACCTTC. Translating it yields CSARDYGYTF.

The CDR3 coding sequence is TGTGCCAGCAGCCAAAATCGGGACATTCAGTACTTC. Translating gives CASSQNRDIQYF. The chain combines TRBV3-1 (or the pseudogene TRBV3-2) with TRBJ2-4; D is uncertain. The CDR3 totals 12 residues. The germline V gene encodes CDR1 LGHDT and CDR2 YNNKEL (reference sequence). V was shortened by 2 bases and J by 8 bases, with 7 bases between the two germline ends.

This chain links TRBV14 with TRBJ2-3; TRBD2 might be the D (5 bases). Trimming left V 2 bases short and J 0 bases short, with 15 bases between. The CDR3 covers 17 residues. Per the germline V gene, CDR1 is SGHDN and CDR2 is FVKESK. DNA for the CDR3: TGTGCCAGCAGCCAAATATTGCTATGGACTAGCACAGATACGCAGTATTTT. It encodes CASSQILLWTSTDTQYF.

The V call is TRBV12-5, the J call TRBJ1-5; D is perhaps TRBD1 (6 bases). The V end was cut by 2 bases, the J end by 3 bases, with 11 bases between. The germline V gene has CDR1 LGHNT and CDR2 FRNRAP. This CDR3 is built from 15 residues. In DNA form, the CDR3 reads TGTGCTAGTGGTTTGACGGGGGCAGTCAATCAGCCCCAGCATTTT. Translating it yields CASGLTGAVNQPQHF.

The V and J genes are TRBV6-6 and TRBJ1-2; D is unclear. CDR1 MNHNY and CDR2 SVGAGI come from the germline V gene (reference sequence). V lost 4 bases, J lost 0 bases, and 9 bases lay in between. This CDR3 spans 14 amino acids. Here the CDR3 DNA reads TGTGCCAGCAGTTCGCACAGCCCTAACTATGGCTACACCTTC. Residues: CASSSHSPNYGYTF.

The rearrangement links TRBV3-1 (or the pseudogene TRBV3-2) to TRBJ1-2; possible D gene TRBD1, 5 bases. Germline assignment: CDR1 LGHDT and CDR2 YNNKEL (reference sequence). The CDR3 length is 15 residues. Trimming took off 6 bases at V and 6 bases at J, with 20 bases between the two ends. In DNA form, the CDR3 reads TGTGCCAGCAGACAAATGACCGCCTCAGGGAATGGCTACACCTTC. Translation: CASRQMTASGNGYTF.

The chain recombines TRBV2 with TRBJ2-7; D ambiguous. Trimming shortened V by 1 base and J by 2 bases, and 6 bases separated the two germline ends. The germline V gene has CDR1 SNHLY and CDR2 FYNNEI. The CDR3 extends over 13 amino acids. The CDR3 coding sequence is TGTGCCAGCAGTGAAGATTGGGCCTACGAGCAGTACTTC. It codes for CASSEDWAYEQYF.

This clone came up once. The CDR3 coding sequence is TGTGCCAGCAGTCCCAGCGGGGTCGATGAGCAGTTCTTC. Its translation: CASSPSGVDEQFF. The V gene is TRBV6-4, the J gene TRBJ2-1, with TRBD2 matching 7 bases. The CDR3 is 13 amino acids. V trimming: 5 bases; J trimming: 8 bases; junction bases outside the gene matches: 6. CDR1 and CDR2 from the germline V gene are MRHNA and SNTAGT.

This sequence joins TRBV5-4 and TRBJ1-4, with 9 bases identical to TRBD1. Germline-derived CDR1 and CDR2 are SGHNT and YYREEE (reference sequence). The CDR3 contains 14 residues. Germline trimming cut 4 bases from V and 7 bases from J; bases unmatched to any gene: 5. Here the CDR3 reads CASSPQGAGEKLFF. DNA for the CDR3: TGTGCCAGCAGCCCACAGGGGGCAGGTGAAAAACTGTTTTTT.

The chain combines TRBV14 with TRBJ1-6, with D possibly TRBD1 on 5 matching bases. CDR1 is SGHDN, CDR2 FVKESK, per germline. The V gene lost 0 bases and the J gene lost 8 bases, with 8 bases spanning the gap. The CDR3 is 14 residues long. The CDR3 DNA reads as TGTGCCAGCAGCCAAGATGGGGGGTATTCACCCCTCCACTTT. The encoded protein is CASSQDGGYSPLHF.

The gene calls are TRBV6-1 and TRBJ1-4, with no clear D. Germline V gene data show CDR1 as MNHNS and CDR2 as SASEGT. CDR3 length: 15 residues. The germline V and J ends were trimmed by 2 bases and 5 bases, with 12 bases remaining between them. CDR3 amino acids: CASSEILTENEKLFF. DNA for the CDR3: TGTGCCAGCAGTGAAATCTTAACAGAGAATGAAAAACTGTTTTTT.

The chain has TRBV6-2 or TRBV6-3 and TRBJ2-7; D uncertain. The CDR3 is made up of 15 amino acids. Germline V gene sequence: CDR1 MNHEY, CDR2 SVGEGT. V was clipped by 0 bases and J by 5 bases, with 14 bases between them. The CDR3 region has the DNA TGTGCCAGCAGTTACTCGATCGGCAGGCTCCACGAGCAGTACTTC. This gives the protein CASSYSIGRLHEQYF.

The J gene is TRBJ2-1, the V gene TRBV25-1; TRBD1 agrees at 9 bases. Germline values: CDR1 MGHDK, CDR2 SYGVNS. The V and J ends lost 4 bases and 8 bases, in that order; junction bases with no gene match: 6. The CDR3 has 14 residues. The CDR3 protein is CASSATGGAHEQFF. The CDR3 region has the DNA TGTGCCAGCAGTGCGACAGGGGGTGCCCATGAGCAGTTCTTC.

The chain combines TRBV7-2 with TRBJ2-1, with TRBD2 matching over 7 bases. V lost 0 bases to trimming and J lost 8 bases; unmatched junction nucleotides: 4. Germline V gives CDR1 SGHTA, CDR2 FQGNSA. The CDR3 is 14 residues long. CDR3 DNA: TGTGCCAGCAGCTTAGCGGAGCGGGATTATGAGCAGTTCTTC. Amino acid sequence: CASSLAERDYEQFF. Complete variable domain (other parts from reference TRBV7-2 and TRBJ2-1): GAGVSQSPSNKVTEKGKDVELRCDPISGHTALYWYRQSLGQGLEFLIYFQGNSAPDKSGLPSDRFSAERTGGSVSTLTIQRTQQEDSAVYLCASSLAERDYEQFFGPGTRLTVL.